This T cell receptor beta chain was identified during a study of shared clonotypes between healthy human individuals. General study points: Among donors, the sharing of clonotypes was expected to be influenced by sequencing depth.

The sorted-subset replicate PCRs were given around 200 ng DNA, which is 30,000 to 35,000 T cell genomes. Assay used: immunoSEQ multiplex PCR; TCRdb lists only in-frame clones, some missing. The sample contains millions of clones, under 95% of which appear only once. CD8 cells regarded as naive lacked CD45RO, were positively chosen for CCR7, and omitted terminally differentiated effector memory CD45RA+ cells. Donors comprised healthy HIV-negative adults lacking recent acute infections or vaccinations. Concerning this clone: Antigen unknown.

Germline V lookup: CDR1 LGHNA, CDR2 YNFKEQ. This CDR3 has 12 residues. Deletions cut 9 bases from V and 2 bases from J, with 10 bases between. The sample consisted of naive CD8+ T cells from PBMCs. This receptor was taken from a man younger than 30 in good health. Some clones in this sample may be carry-over from other donors' samples. J is TRBJ2-5 and V is TRBV4-2; TRBD1 might be the D (6 bases). Here the CDR3 DNA reads TGTGCCAGGCCAGACAGGCAAGAGACCCAGTACTTC. Translation: CARPDRQETQYF.